This T cell receptor (beta chain) was sequenced for a study of OX40 agonist ivuxolimab in advanced cancers. For the study at large: At 0.01 to 10 mg/kg, ivuxolimab was administered intravenously to patients every 2 weeks. The study, taken as a whole, reports: In the 0.1 to 3.0 mg/kg range, CD4+ and CD8+ blood T cells had expanded clonally by week 6. Among patients with partial responses at 0.1-3.0 mg/kg, clonal expansion was among the lowest.

TCRdb keeps only in-frame clones here, not all; method: immunoSEQ multiplex PCR. The data contain roughly 72,000 clones, around 94% of them singletons. CDR3 length equals 16 residues. Germline loops: CDR1 MGHRA, CDR2 YSYEKL. Trimming took 4 bases from V and 5 from J; bases not matched to a gene: 7. About this clone: Its target is unknown.

The chain has TRBV4-1 and TRBJ2-2; TRBD2 aligns across 10 bases. The clonotype originates from an adult with an advanced solid tumor such as melanoma, head and neck, liver or kidney cancer. Source: CD4+ or CD8+ T cells sorted from blood, taken in a trial of the OX40 agonist ivuxolimab. Here the CDR3 reads CASSPGEAGGTGELFF. The CDR3 nucleotides read TGCGCCAGCAGCCCTGGGGAAGCGGGGGGGACCGGGGAGCTGTTTTTT.